This TCR beta chain was observed in a study of vaccination and CD4 T cells after COVID-19. Cultured CD4+ T-cell DNA underwent Oncomine TCR Beta short-read sequencing. Each CDR3 protein gets one entry after TCRdb re-called the PCR reads with MiXCR. Among about 11,000 distinct CDR3 sequences listed, roughly 47% were seen once. Overall study findings and caveats: The appearance of a median about 90% of reactive clones in convalescent patients occurred only post-vaccination.

CDR1 is SGHAT, CDR2 FQNNGV, per germline. This CDR3 is 16 amino acids long. After removal of 3 bases from V and 4 bases from J, the junction contained 8 bases not matched to a gene. On this clonotype itself: As yet, its antigen is unknown.

Treatment denoted: approximately 10-day PBMC culture with coronavirus spike peptide pools or control peptides (ViraFEST assay). Sequenced: CD4+ T cells from blood, cultured in vitro. The gene calls are TRBV11-2 and TRBJ2-3, with 9 positions matching TRBD2. The TCR was taken from a human donor who had recovered from COVID-19. CDR3: CASSFLRGGAADTQYF. CDR3 sequence (DNA): TGTGCCAGCAGCTTCTTGCGGGGGGGGGCGGCAGATACGCAGTATTTT.